This T cell receptor (beta chain) is from a study of shared clonotypes between healthy human individuals. Whole-study findings and limits: Only blood was sampled; tissue repertoires likely differ.

Assay used: immunoSEQ multiplex PCR; TCRdb lists only in-frame clones, some missing. The data show some 1.5 million clones, with roughly 96% seen just once and approximately 1.2% held by the top ten. J lost 5 bases, V lost 4 bases, and 4 bases had no gene match. The CDR3 length is 16 residues. Germline CDR1 is LNHDA and CDR2 is SQIVND (reference sequence). In the case of this clone: As yet, its antigen is unknown.

The chain employs TRBV19 and TRBJ2-3; 15 nucleotides agree with TRBD2. This clonotype was sampled from a man aged 25-45 years in good health. Specimen: naive CD4+ T cells sorted from blood. Subset reported: CD45RA+ positively selected. This chain's CDR3 is CASSRGLAGGGDTQYF. The CDR3 nucleotides are TGTGCCAGTAGTAGGGGACTAGCGGGAGGTGGAGATACGCAGTATTTT.